This T cell receptor (beta chain) came from a study of blood T cell repertoires in COVID-19. At the level of the study: Italy, Spain and the United States were the sources of the convalescent and acute COVID-19 samples. PBMCs, B-cell-depleted T cells, or T cells were the source of the cDNA or gDNA that made up the material.

The V end lost 0 bases, the J end lost 5 bases, and 13 bases lay between the germline ends. CDR1 and CDR2 (germline): SGHRS, YFSETQ. CDR3 size: 15 residues. Sequenced by immunoSEQ multiplex PCR; TCRdb stores in-frame clones only, minus some. The sample has 150,000 to 200,000 clones, 84% seen once. This rearrangement joins TRBV5-1 to TRBJ2-3; maybe TRBD2 (6 bases). The sequenced sample was peripheral blood. The receptor comes from a man between 35 and 55 years old who had recovered from COVID-19. This CDR3 is CASSLGDLRGDTQYF. As DNA, the CDR3 is TGCGCCAGCAGCTTGGGGGACCTGCGGGGAGATACGCAGTATTTT.